Each of the 26 T cell receptor beta chains below was sequenced from the same sample in a study of beta chain features in type 1 diabetes. These receptors have no known antigen. Of the isolated RNA, all was reverse transcribed, and so the sequenced material was expressed TCRB transcripts. Clones were read by immunoSEQ multiplex PCR, and TCRdb kept only the in-frame ones, dropping some. Seen here are more than 250,000 clones, 13% to 15% observed once, and the top ten hold 0.017%. Study-wide points: Type 1 diabetes patients had moderately but significantly shorter TCRB CDR3s in all four CD4+ subsets.

Sequencing was done on a sample of naive CD4+ T cells from blood. These receptor sequences come from a man younger than 40 with type 1 diabetes.

The chain joins TRBV7-3 to TRBJ2-3; maybe TRBD2 (6 bases). Germline V gene lookup returns CDR1 SGHTA and CDR2 FQGTGA. This CDR3 comprises 15 residues. Deletions cut 4 bases from V and 0 bases from J, with 11 bases between. The CDR3 sequence: CASSWAGTSTDTQYF. For the CDR3, the DNA is TGTGCCAGCAGCTGGGCCGGGACTAGCACAGATACGCAGTATTTT. The full variable domain, its missing parts supplied by reference TRBV7-3 and TRBJ2-3, is GAGVSQTPSNKVTEKGKYVELRCDPISGHTALYWYRQSLGQGPEFLIYFQGTGAADDSGLPNDRFFAVRPEGSVSTLKIQRTERGDSAVYLCASSWAGTSTDTQYFGPGTRLTVL.

This sequence joins TRBV18 and TRBJ2-5, with TRBD1 as a possible D gene (5 bases). This CDR3 region has 14 residues. CDR1 is KGHSH and CDR2 is LQKENI in the germline V gene. V was cut by 2 bases and J by 2 bases, with 9 bases left in between. This chain's CDR3 is CASSPGAPQETQYF. DNA for the CDR3: TGTGCCAGCTCACCAGGGGCCCCACAAGAGACCCAGTACTTC.

The rearrangement uses TRBV6-5 and TRBJ2-7; 9 bases map to TRBD1. Germline lookup yields CDR1 MNHEY and CDR2 SVGAGI. V trimming: 7 bases; J trimming: 4 bases; junction bases outside the gene matches: 11. This CDR3 is 15 amino acids long. CDR3 residues: CASKKRRDREYEQYF. The CDR3 DNA follows: TGTGCCAGCAAAAAACGGAGGGACAGGGAGTACGAGCAGTACTTC.

In its sample, this clone was seen a few times. This chain joins TRBV7-2 and TRBJ1-1; D unclear. CDR3 length: 13 amino acids. The germline V gene has CDR1 SGHTA and CDR2 FQGNSA. Trimming took off 3 bases at V and 1 base at J, with 6 bases between the two ends. The CDR3 nucleotides read TGTGCCAGCAGCTTCCGACAGAACACTGAAGCTTTCTTT. Its translation is CASSFRQNTEAFF.

This clone has a single count. The chain uses TRBV27 and TRBJ2-5; 9 bases map to TRBD1. CDR1 and CDR2 (germline): MNHEY, SMNVEV (reference sequence). CDR3 length: 16 amino acids. The ends lost 6 bases at V and 6 bases at J; junction bases unmatched: 14. The CDR3 region is CASSSPPGTGIQTQYF. In nucleotides, the CDR3 is TGTGCCAGCAGCTCCCCCCCCGGGACAGGGATACAGACCCAGTACTTC.

The chain is built from TRBV7-9 and TRBJ1-1; D gene ambiguous. The length of the CDR3 is 11 residues. V was cut by 6 bases and J by 6 bases, with 8 bases left in between. Germline V gene lookup returns CDR1 SEHNR and CDR2 FQNEAQ (reference sequence). The CDR3 protein is CASSGSAEAFF. CDR3 sequence (DNA): TGTGCCAGCAGTGGTTCAGCTGAAGCTTTCTTT.

The chain uses TRBV20-1 and TRBJ2-3, with D maybe TRBD1 (6 bases). Germline CDR1 and CDR2: DFQATT and SNEGSKA (reference sequence). CDR3 size: 11 residues. The chain's CDR3 is CTGQLTDTQYF. In nucleotides, the CDR3 is TGCACAGGACAGCTCACAGATACGCAGTATTTT.

This clone was seen a few times. The chain has TRBV27 and TRBJ2-5; 8 bases agree with TRBD1. Unmatched junction bases numbered 5, after V lost 6 bases and J lost 2 bases. There are 14 residues in the CDR3. CDR1 and CDR2 (germline): MNHEY, SMNVEV (reference sequence). The CDR3 here is CASSQGAGQETQYF. In nucleotides, the CDR3 is TGTGCCAGCAGCCAGGGGGCGGGTCAAGAGACCCAGTACTTC.

The rearrangement links TRBV29-1 to TRBJ2-3; 7 positions agree with TRBD2. The germline gives CDR1 SQVTM, CDR2 ANQGSEA. V shed 5 bases, J shed 2 bases, and the junction held 7 bases outside the gene matches. The CDR3 loop spans 14 amino acids. This chain's CDR3 is CSVFLGTTTDTQYF. CDR3 sequence (DNA): TGCAGCGTTTTTCTCGGGACTACCACAGATACGCAGTATTTT.

The chain employs TRBV6-6 and TRBJ2-7, with a tentative D call TRBD2 (5 bases). The V gene lost 5 bases and the J gene lost 2 bases, with 7 bases spanning the gap. Looked up from germline, CDR1 is MNHNY and CDR2 is SVGAGI (reference sequence). The CDR3 is made up of 12 amino acids. CDR3 region: CASSPLAYEQYF. Here the CDR3 DNA reads TGTGCCAGCAGTCCACTAGCCTACGAGCAGTACTTC.

This clone has only a few counts. This chain uses TRBV19 with TRBJ2-1, with 10 bases matching TRBD2. This CDR3 region has 17 residues. Trimming removed 3 bases from V and 7 bases from J; junction bases left unmatched: 12. CDR1 LNHDA and CDR2 SQIVND come from the germline V gene (reference sequence). The DNA for the CDR3 is TGTGCCAGTAGTATGTCGGCTAGCGGGAGACGGTCGAATGAGCAGTTCTTC. It specifies CASSMSASGRRSNEQFF.

The chain joins TRBV25-1 to TRBJ2-3; 9 bases are a match to TRBD2. This CDR3 is 17 amino acids long. Germline V gene sequence: CDR1 MGHDK, CDR2 SYGVNS. J lost 2 bases, V lost 3 bases, and 9 bases had no gene match. CDR3 in DNA: TGTGCCAGCAGTGACACTAGCGGGCCCTTCTACACAGATACGCAGTATTTT. Amino acids: CASSDTSGPFYTDTQYF.

The CDR3 DNA reads as TGTGCCAGCAGTTCCGGACAGTCCTACGAGCAGTACTTC. It is translated as CASSSGQSYEQYF. This sequence joins TRBV28 and TRBJ2-5; D perhaps matches TRBD1 (6 bases). TRBJ2-7 explains the end of the DNA better; the J call may be wrong. Germline lookup yields CDR1 MDHEN and CDR2 SYDVKM. There are 13 residues in the CDR3.

The rearrangement links TRBV27 to TRBJ2-1; D may be TRBD2 (5 bases). CDR1 and CDR2 (germline): MNHEY, SMNVEV (reference sequence). Trimming took 3 bases from V and 9 from J, leaving 12 bases between them. This CDR3 comprises 13 residues. CDR3 in DNA: TGTGCCAGCAGTTTCTCGTCCCGGGGTGAGCAGTTCTTC. Its translation is CASSFSSRGEQFF.

This chain joins TRBV5-4 and TRBJ2-1; D possibly corresponds to TRBD2 (6 bases). Germline CDR1 is SGHNT and CDR2 is YYREEE (reference sequence). The CDR3 is 15 residues long. Deletions cut 0 bases from V and 9 bases from J, with 16 bases between. Here the CDR3 DNA reads TGTGCCAGCAGCTTGGGGGCGCCGGGGGATCGTGAGCAGTTCTTC. This sequence encodes CASSLGAPGDREQFF.

The CDR3 here is CASRTGPYSNQPQHF. CDR3 in DNA: TGTGCCAGTAGGACAGGGCCTTATAGCAATCAGCCCCAGCATTTT. This chain connects TRBV19 to TRBJ1-5; 7 bases align to TRBD1. V gave up 6 bases and J gave up 0 bases; unmatched junction bases: 5. From germline, CDR1 is LNHDA and CDR2 SQIVND (reference sequence). This CDR3 comprises 15 residues.

A few counts support this clone. The chain uses TRBV14 and TRBJ2-1, with D uncertain. Germline V gene data show CDR1 as SGHDN and CDR2 as FVKESK. This CDR3 contains 13 residues. Trimming stripped 0 bases from V and 4 bases from J, with 4 bases between. The chain's CDR3 is CASSQDFYNEQFF. The CDR3 nucleotides read TGTGCCAGCAGCCAAGACTTTTACAATGAGCAGTTCTTC.

The chain carries TRBV28 and TRBJ1-2; a possible D gene is TRBD1 (6 bases). The germline V gene has CDR1 MDHEN and CDR2 SYDVKM. The CDR3 consists of 13 residues. V gave up 8 bases and J gave up 4 bases, with 14 bases separating them. DNA for the CDR3: TGTGCCAGCCGCACAGGGCTAGCCTATGGCTACACCTTC. Its translation is CASRTGLAYGYTF.

This clone occurred a few times. V gene TRBV6-5 combines with J gene TRBJ2-5, with D hard to call. This CDR3 comprises 11 residues. Germline lookup yields CDR1 MNHEY and CDR2 SVGAGI. The ends were cut back, 2 bases at V and 5 bases at J, with 3 bases in the middle. CDR3 protein: CASSYAETQYF. In DNA, the CDR3 is TGTGCCAGCAGTTACGCGGAGACCCAGTACTTC.

The V call is TRBV6-1, the J call TRBJ2-1, with D uncertain. This CDR3 is 15 amino acids long. V lost 2 bases and J lost 5, with 13 bases in between. Germline CDR1 is MNHNS and CDR2 is SASEGT. The CDR3 reads CASSEMLGRHNEQFF. CDR3 nucleotide sequence: TGTGCCAGCAGTGAAATGCTAGGAAGACACAATGAGCAGTTCTTC.

The chain recombines TRBV28 with TRBJ2-1, with 12 positions matching TRBD2. The length of the CDR3 is 16 residues. CDR1 is MDHEN and CDR2 is SYDVKM in the germline V gene. V was pared by 4 bases and J by 8 bases, with 9 bases of the junction left unmatched. The CDR3 coding sequence is TGTGCCAGCAGTTCCGCGACTAGCGGGAGATTTTATGAGCAGTTCTTC. Translating it yields CASSSATSGRFYEQFF.

V is TRBV6-6 and J is TRBJ2-3; TRBD2 agrees at 8 bases. Germline assignment: CDR1 MNHNY and CDR2 SVGAGI (reference sequence). Trimming cost V 7 bases and J 1 base; bases outside gene matches: 4. The CDR3 loop spans 14 amino acids. In nucleotides, the CDR3 is TGTGCCAGCACAAAGACTAGCGGCACAGATACGCAGTATTTT. It translates to CASTKTSGTDTQYF.

This chain connects TRBV23-1 to TRBJ1-1, with TRBD1 matching 7 bases. TRBV23-1 is an ORF for which the function is uncertain. The CDR3 runs 16 residues. The trim removed 3 bases at V and 4 bases at J, leaving 11 bases unmatched. The CDR3, as DNA: TGCGCCAGCAGTCAGGGAGACAGGGCCTCTACCACTGAAGCTTTCTTT. As protein: CASSQGDRASTTEAFF.

This clone was detected only a few times. The rearrangement joins TRBV6-4 to TRBJ1-2; 9 bases line up with TRBD1. The V and J ends lost 4 bases and 3 bases, in that order; junction bases with no gene match: 6. This CDR3 spans 15 amino acids. CDR1 is MRHNA, CDR2 SNTAGT, per germline. The CDR3 is CASSAGTGQDYGYTF. The CDR3 region has the DNA TGTGCCAGCAGTGCCGGGACAGGGCAGGACTATGGCTACACCTTC.

This clone was detected only a few times. The rearrangement links TRBV4-3 to TRBJ2-5; unclear D gene. There are 13 residues in the CDR3. V dropped 0 bases and J dropped 5 bases, with 7 bases sitting between them. Germline V CDR1 and CDR2: LGHNA, YSLEER. The CDR3 spells CASSQDLRETQYF. The DNA for the CDR3 is TGCGCCAGCAGCCAAGATTTGCGGGAGACCCAGTACTTC.

This clone was observed a few times. The chain links TRBV9 to TRBJ1-2; no definite D call. Trimming left V 0 bases short and J 5 bases short, with 5 bases between. The length of the CDR3 is 12 residues. CDR1 is SGDLS and CDR2 is YYNGEE in the germline V gene. The CDR3 is CASSVDRYGYTF. The DNA for the CDR3 is TGTGCCAGCAGCGTAGACCGGTATGGCTACACCTTC.